This TCR beta chain emerged from a study of T cell responses to AZD1222 COVID-19 vaccine. TCRdb keeps only in-frame clones here, not all; method: immunoSEQ multiplex PCR. The table shows roughly 170,000 clones, with 85% to 95% occurring only once. Trimming took 1 base from V and 1 from J; bases not matched to a gene: 7. Germline V CDR1 and CDR2: LGHDT, YNNKEL (reference sequence). The CDR3 spans 18 residues. The origin of this receptor is an adult in good health. This specimen consisted of peripheral blood, obtained on day 0 of AZD1222 vaccination. The chain links TRBV3-1 (or the pseudogene TRBV3-2) to TRBJ2-2, with TRBD1 matching over 9 bases. The CDR3 DNA sequence: TGTGCCAGCAGCCAAGGCGACAGGGGGGTGAAGAACACCGGGGAGCTGTTTTTT. As protein: CASSQGDRGVKNTGELFF.